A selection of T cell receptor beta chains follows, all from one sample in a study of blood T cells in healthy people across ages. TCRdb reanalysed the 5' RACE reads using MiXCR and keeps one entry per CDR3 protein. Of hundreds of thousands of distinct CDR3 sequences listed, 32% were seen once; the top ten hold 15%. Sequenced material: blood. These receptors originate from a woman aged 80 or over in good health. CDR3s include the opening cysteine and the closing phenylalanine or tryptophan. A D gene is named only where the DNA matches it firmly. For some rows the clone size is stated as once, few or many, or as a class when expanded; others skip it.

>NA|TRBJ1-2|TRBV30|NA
TGTGCCTGGAGTGTTCAGCTCGGAAACTATGGCTACACCTTC
CAWSVQLGNYGYTF
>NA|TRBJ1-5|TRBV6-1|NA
TGTGCCAGCAGTGTGGGAAGCATTAGCAATCAGCCCCAGCATTTT
CASSVGSISNQPQHF
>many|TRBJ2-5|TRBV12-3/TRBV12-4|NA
TGTGCCAGCAGTTTCGGGCGGGACCAAGAGACCCAGTACTTC
CASSFGRDQETQYF
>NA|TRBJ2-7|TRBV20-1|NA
TGCAGTGCCCACTCCGGGACGGCCTACGAGCAGTACTTC
CSAHSGTAYEQYF
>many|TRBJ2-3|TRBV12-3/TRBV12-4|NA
TGTGCCAGCAGTTTAGGAGGGAGTTTTGATACGCAGTATTTT
CASSLGGSFDTQYF
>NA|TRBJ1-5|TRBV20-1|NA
TGCAGTGCAAAACAGGTTCTTAGCAATCAGCCCCAGCATTTT
CSAKQVLSNQPQHF
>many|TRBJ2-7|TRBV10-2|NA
TGCGCCAGCAGTTGGGCTAGCGAGAGCTCCTACGAGCAGTACTTC
CASSWASESSYEQYF
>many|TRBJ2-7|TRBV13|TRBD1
TGTGCCAGCAGCGCGACGGGACAGGGGATCTACGAGCAGTACTTC
CASSATGQGIYEQYF
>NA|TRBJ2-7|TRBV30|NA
TGTGCCTGGAGTGTACGCCCCTACGAGCAGTACTTC
CAWSVRPYEQYF
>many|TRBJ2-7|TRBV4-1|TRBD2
TGCGCCAGCAGCCAAGATCTAGCGGGGGGGCCCTACGAGCAGTACTTC
CASSQDLAGGPYEQYF
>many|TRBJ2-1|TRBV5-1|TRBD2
TGCGCCAGCAGCTCTTTCCTAGCGGGGGGGAACAATGAGCAGTTCTTC
CASSSFLAGGNNEQFF
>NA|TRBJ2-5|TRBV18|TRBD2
TGTGCCAGCTCACCTGGGACTAGCGGAGTGTGGACCCAGTACTTC
CASSPGTSGVWTQYF
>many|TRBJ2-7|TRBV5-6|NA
TGTGCCAGCAGCTTGGGCGGGACACGCTCCTACGAGCAGTACTTC
CASSLGGTRSYEQYF
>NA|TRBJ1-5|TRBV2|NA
TGTGCCAGCTCGGTGGACACAAATCAGCCCCGGCATTTT
CASSVDTNQPRHF
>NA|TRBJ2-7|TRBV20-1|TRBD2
TGCAGTGCTAGAGCCGGGACTAGCGGGGTTTACGAGCAGTACTTC
CSARAGTSGVYEQYF
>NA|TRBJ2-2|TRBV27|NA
TGTGCCAGCAAGGGCGTCGGGGAGCTGTTTTTT
CASKGVGELFF
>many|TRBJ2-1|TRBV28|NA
TGTGCCAGCAGTTCGGCGGACAGTTACAATGAGCAGTTCTTC
CASSSADSYNEQFF
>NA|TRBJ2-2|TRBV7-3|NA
TGTGCCAGCAGCTCCTCCGGCGCCGGGGAGCTGTTTTTT
CASSSSGAGELFF
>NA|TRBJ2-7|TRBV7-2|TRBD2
TGTGCCAGCAGCTTCAGGAGTAGCGGGAGGGGGATCTCCTACGAGCAGTACTTC
CASSFRSSGRGISYEQYF
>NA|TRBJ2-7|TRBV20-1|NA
TGCAGTGCTAGAGATACAGGGGCGGGAGCGTACGAGCAGTACTTC
CSARDTGAGAYEQYF
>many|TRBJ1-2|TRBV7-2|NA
TGTGCCAGCAGCCCCTTATTAAGTAGCTACACCTTC
CASSPLLSSYTF
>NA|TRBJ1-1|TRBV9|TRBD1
TGTGCCAGCGGGACAGGAATAAGGACTGAAGCTTTCTTT
CASGTGIRTEAFF
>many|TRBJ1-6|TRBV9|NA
TGTGCCAGCAGCGTAGGTCGCAGGAGTAATTCACCCCTCCACTTT
CASSVGRRSNSPLHF
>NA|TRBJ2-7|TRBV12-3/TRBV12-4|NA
TGTGCCAGCAGTTTAGGAAGTAGCGGAACCCTGGTGTACGAGCAGTACTTC
CASSLGSSGTLVYEQYF
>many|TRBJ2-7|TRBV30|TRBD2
TGTGCCTGGAGTGCAAGCGGGGGCTACGAGCAGTACTTC
CAWSASGGYEQYF
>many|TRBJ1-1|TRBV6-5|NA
TGTGCCAGCAGTTACTCGAGGGACACTGAAGCTTTCTTT
CASSYSRDTEAFF
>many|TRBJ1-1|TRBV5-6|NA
TGTGCCAGCAGTACAGGGTTGACTGAAGCTTTCTTT
CASSTGLTEAFF
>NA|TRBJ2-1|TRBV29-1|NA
TGCAGCGTTCGCGGGCAGTCTTCCTACAATGAGCAGTTCTTC
CSVRGQSSYNEQFF
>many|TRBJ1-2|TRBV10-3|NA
TGTGCCATCAGTGAGAACCCAGGGGATGGCTACACCTTC
CAISENPGDGYTF
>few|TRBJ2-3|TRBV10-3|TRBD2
TGTGCCATCAGATCCGGACTAGCGGGAGTTACAGATACGCAGTATTTT
CAIRSGLAGVTDTQYF
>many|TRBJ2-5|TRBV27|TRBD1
TGTGCCAGCAGCTTCAGGGGGCGAGAGACCCAGTACTTC
CASSFRGRETQYF
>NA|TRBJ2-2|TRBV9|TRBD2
TGTGCCAGCAGCCCAAGAGGACTGGGCGGGGGGGTCAATGACGGGGAGCTGTTTTTT
CASSPRGLGGGVNDGELFF
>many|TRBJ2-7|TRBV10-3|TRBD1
TGTGCCATCAGTGAGGGTGAGGGACAGGGCTCCTACGAGCAGTACTTC
CAISEGEGQGSYEQYF
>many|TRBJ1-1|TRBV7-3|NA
TGTGCCAGCAGCCCAACCAGGCAGGAGACAGCTTTCTTT
CASSPTRQETAFF
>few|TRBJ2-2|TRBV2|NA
TGTGCCAGCAGTGACAGGAGGAACACCGGGGAGCGGTTTTTT
CASSDRRNTGERFF
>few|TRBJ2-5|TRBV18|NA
TGTGCCAGCTCACCCCAACCCCAGAAGAGGGCGCTCGGGGAGACCCAGTACTTC
CASSPQPQKRALGETQYF
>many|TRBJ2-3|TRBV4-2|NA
TGTGCCAGCAGCCAAGATAACGCAGATACGCAGTATTTT
CASSQDNADTQYF
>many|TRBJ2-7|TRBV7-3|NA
TGTGCCAGCAGCTTAAAGGTTGGCTACGAGCAGTACTTC
CASSLKVGYEQYF
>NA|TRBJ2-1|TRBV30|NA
TGTGCCTGGAGGGCCCCAAATGAGCAGTTCTTC
CAWRAPNEQFF
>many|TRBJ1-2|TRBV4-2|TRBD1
TGTGCCAGCAGCCAGCTGGACAGGGTAGGCTATGGCTACACCTTC
CASSQLDRVGYGYTF